Below are 9 T cell receptor beta chains sequenced from a single sample in a study of human T cells and chemical hapten exposure. The time point denotes: patch test 1, 2 weeks after DPC sensitization. The sample's treatment: therapeutic diphenylcyclopropenone sensitization with weekly scalp DPC. MiXCR, applied by TCRdb to the RACE reads, yields one record per CDR3 protein. The sample comprises around 99,000 distinct CDR3 sequences, over 10% of which are singletons, and over 2% rests with the top ten. This material consisted of whole blood, taken in connection with sensitization to the hapten diphenylcyclopropenone (DPC). The receptor source for this set is a middle-aged woman with alopecia areata. Some clones in this sample may be carry-over from other donors' samples.

The chain employs TRBV28 and TRBJ2-2; tentatively, D is TRBD1 or TRBD2 (5 bases each). This CDR3 spans 15 amino acids. Germline V gene sequence: CDR1 MDHEN, CDR2 SYDVKM. Trimming stripped 6 bases from V and 4 bases from J, with 15 bases between. The CDR3 here is CASSPPGRVTGELFF. CDR3 DNA sequence: TGTGCCAGCAGCCCCCCGGGGCGGGTCACCGGGGAGCTGTTTTTT.

The V gene is TRBV11-2, the J gene TRBJ2-7; D not certain. This CDR3 comprises 13 residues. V was shortened by 1 base and J by 6 bases, with 10 bases between the two germline ends. Germline CDR1 and CDR2: SGHAT and FQNNGV. DNA for the CDR3: TGTGCCAGCAGCTTAGCCGTCACTTCCGAGCAGTACTTC. Its translation is CASSLAVTSEQYF. The full variable domain, in which reference TRBV11-2 and TRBJ2-7 provide the parts outside the CDR3, is EAGVAQSPRYKIIEKRQSVAFWCNPISGHATLYWYQQILGQGPKLLIQFQNNGVVDDSQLPKDRFSAERLKGVDSTLKIQPAKLEDSAVYLCASSLAVTSEQYFGPGTRLTVT.

This clonotype showed up many times. The rearrangement joins TRBV18 to TRBJ2-5, with TRBD2 as a possible D gene (5 bases). The V and J ends lost 4 bases and 4 bases respectively, with 10 bases between them. CDR3 length equals 13 residues. Germline CDR1 is KGHSH and CDR2 is LQKENI. CDR3: CASSRGLGETQYF. DNA for the CDR3: TGTGCCAGCTCACGAGGGCTCGGAGAGACCCAGTACTTC.

With respect to this clonotype: A single base separates this from a much larger clone, so it may be a read error. The J gene is TRBJ2-2, the V gene TRBV4-2; D is undetermined. Trimming took off 1 base at V and 4 bases at J, with 10 bases between the two ends. The CDR3 runs to 15 residues. The germline V gene encodes CDR1 LGHNA and CDR2 YNFKEQ. The CDR3 nucleotides are TGTGCCAGCAGCCAAGGGGGTCAGATCACCGGGGAGCTGTTTTTT. Its translation is CASSQGGQITGELFF.

This clonotype has only one observation. A much larger clone differs by one base, so this may be a read error. V is TRBV11-2 and J is TRBJ2-7; D may be TRBD1 (6 bases). Germline CDR1 and CDR2: SGHAT and FQNNGV. Trimming took off 5 bases at V and 0 bases at J, with 17 bases between the two ends. The CDR3 is 16 amino acids. The CDR3 coding sequence is TGTGCCAGCAGCCCCTCAGGACAGCTACCCTCCTACGAGCAGTACTTC. Its protein product is CASSPSGQLPSYEQYF.

Only a few counts were recorded for this clonotype. The gene calls are TRBV6-2 or TRBV6-3 and TRBJ2-1; a possible D gene is TRBD1 (6 bases). CDR3 length: 15 amino acids. Trimming left V 0 bases short and J 9 bases short, with 15 bases between. The V gene's germline CDR1 is MNHEY and CDR2 SVGEGT. CDR3 in DNA: TGTGCCAGCAGTTACTCGTACACAGGGTCTGGTGAGCAGTTCTTC. It encodes CASSYSYTGSGEQFF.

This clonotype was counted a few times. The V gene is TRBV6-5, the J gene TRBJ2-5, with D unclear. This CDR3 is built from 11 residues. Germline lookup yields CDR1 MNHEY and CDR2 SVGAGI. The germline V and J ends were trimmed by 6 bases and 5 bases, with 7 bases remaining between them. DNA for the CDR3: TGTGCCAGCAGATTCGGGGAGACCCAGTACTTC. It yields the protein CASRFGETQYF.

The chain couples TRBV27 to TRBJ1-2, with TRBD1 matching 8 bases. J gave up 10 bases and V 8 bases, and 12 bases lay outside the gene matches. CDR1 is MNHEY and CDR2 is SMNVEV in the germline V gene (reference sequence). This CDR3 comprises 13 residues. The CDR3 DNA reads TGTGCCAGCGGGTTATGGACAGGGAAGTCCTACACCTTC. It yields the protein CASGLWTGKSYTF.

This chain uses TRBV29-1 with TRBJ2-2, with D unresolved. Trimming took 7 bases from V and 0 from J, leaving 12 bases between them. This CDR3 has 14 residues. The germline CDR1 and CDR2 sequences are SQVTM and ANQGSEA. The CDR3 loop is CSARHNTNTGELFF. Written as DNA, the CDR3 is TGCAGCGCCCGACACAACACGAACACCGGGGAGCTGTTTTTT.